This TCR beta chain was sequenced for a study of control samples from healthy donors and cancer patients. V was cut by 5 bases and J by 10 bases, with 12 bases left in between. The germline V gene encodes CDR1 WSHSY and CDR2 SAAADI. CDR3 size: 12 residues. TCRdb's table, derived via immunoSEQ multiplex PCR, lists solely in-frame clones and lacks some. The sample lists around 82,000 clones; around nine tenths were seen once. The sample comprised blood. This TCR was sampled from a man aged 45-65 years in good health. The chain uses TRBV10-2 and TRBJ1-5; no clear D gene. The CDR3 DNA is TGCGCCAGCAGTCGGGAACTCTTTCCCCAGCATTTT. Residues: CASSRELFPQHF.